Below, 13 T cell receptor beta chains from the same sample are listed, as sequenced in a study of shared clonotypes between healthy human individuals. TCRdb's table, derived via immunoSEQ multiplex PCR, lists solely in-frame clones and lacks some. The sample holds approximately 620,000 clones, around 97% seen once. The specimen was naive CD4+ T cells sorted from blood. Subset meaning: CD45RA+ positively selected. Every receptor here comes from a woman in her 30s in good health.

The chain is built from TRBV5-1 and TRBJ1-3; a possible D gene is TRBD1 (5 bases). The CDR3 has 17 amino acids. The V and J ends lost 4 bases and 9 bases respectively, with 26 bases between them. In germline, CDR1 is SGHRS, CDR2 YFSETQ. The CDR3 loop is CASSRRQQSTAGVTIYF. In DNA, the CDR3 is TGCGCCAGCAGCCGTAGACAGCAATCAACGGCTGGAGTCACCATATATTTT.

The chain combines TRBV13 with TRBJ2-7; perhaps TRBD2 as D (6 bases). The CDR3 has 18 amino acids. Germline-derived CDR1 and CDR2 are PRHDT and FYEKMQ (reference sequence). The germline V and J ends were trimmed by 5 bases and 3 bases, with 26 bases remaining between them. In DNA form, the CDR3 reads TGTGCCAGCAGCATCACCCTAGGGTGGGGCGGGACGAACTACGAGCAGTACTTC. Translating gives CASSITLGWGGTNYEQYF.

The chain recombines TRBV18 with TRBJ2-1, with D perhaps matching TRBD2 (6 bases). The CDR3 has 17 amino acids. Trimming removed 2 bases at V and 8 bases at J, with 22 bases between. Germline lookup yields CDR1 KGHSH and CDR2 LQKENI. The CDR3 DNA sequence: TGTGCCAGCTCACCATATTTTGGAGGCGGGACCATCGATGAGCAGTTCTTC. Amino acid sequence: CASSPYFGGGTIDEQFF. Full variable domain (remainder filled in from reference TRBV18 and TRBJ2-1): NAGVMQNPRHLVRRRGQEARLRCSPMKGHSHVYWYRQLPEEGLKFMVYLQKENIIDESGMPKERFSAEFPKEGPSILRIQQVVRGDSAAYFCASSPYFGGGTIDEQFFGPGTRLTVL.

The V and J genes are TRBV7-8 and TRBJ2-1, with 10 bases lining up with TRBD2. J lost 2 bases, V lost 4 bases, and 11 bases had no gene match. The CDR3 is made up of 18 amino acids. Germline V gives CDR1 SGHVS, CDR2 FQNEAQ. The CDR3 coding sequence is TGTGCCAGCAGCTCTGACCTCACTAGCGGGAAAGCCTACAATGAGCAGTTCTTC. This codes for CASSSDLTSGKAYNEQFF.

The V and J genes are TRBV7-8 and TRBJ1-2; unclear D gene. Between the trimmed V and J ends, which lost 5 bases and 0 bases, there was a span of 10 bases. The CDR3 extends over 14 amino acids. The V gene's germline CDR1 is SGHVS and CDR2 FQNEAQ. The CDR3 coding sequence is TGTGCCAGCAGCCTAGGGAGGCCTAACTATGGCTACACCTTC. Translating gives CASSLGRPNYGYTF. The full variable domain, completed using reference TRBV7-8 and TRBJ1-2, is GAGVSQSPRYKVAKRGQDVALRCDPISGHVSLFWYQQALGQGPEFLTYFQNEAQLDKSGLPSDRFFAERPEGSVSTLKIQRTQQEDSAVYLCASSLGRPNYGYTFGSGTRLTVV.

The chain uses TRBV7-9 and TRBJ2-7, with 14 bases lining up with TRBD2. J was trimmed by 3 bases and V by 5 bases; bases with no gene match: 9. From germline, CDR1 is SEHNR and CDR2 FQNEAQ (reference sequence). There are 17 residues in the CDR3. The CDR3 spells CASSVRLAGGKSYEQYF. CDR3 DNA sequence: TGTGCCAGCAGCGTAAGACTAGCGGGAGGGAAGAGCTACGAGCAGTACTTC. Variable domain in full (rest from reference TRBV7-9 and TRBJ2-7): DTGVSQNPRHKITKRGQNVTFRCDPISEHNRLYWYRQTLGQGPEFLTYFQNEAQLEKSRLLSDRFSAERPKGSFSTLEIQRTEQGDSAMYLCASSVRLAGGKSYEQYFGPGTRLTVT.

The J gene is TRBJ2-7, the V gene TRBV2; D uncertain. CDR1 and CDR2 (germline): SNHLY, FYNNEI. Between the trimmed V and J ends, which lost 7 bases and 7 bases, there was a span of 20 bases. There are 14 residues in the CDR3. The CDR3 loop reads CASNLPPSAWEQYF. In DNA form, the CDR3 reads TGTGCCAGCAACCTTCCCCCAAGTGCCTGGGAGCAGTACTTC.

The rearrangement joins TRBV28 to TRBJ1-1; TRBD1 agrees at 10 bases. This CDR3 contains 15 residues. Trimming took 5 bases from V and 6 from J; bases not matched to a gene: 9. Germline V gives CDR1 MDHEN, CDR2 SYDVKM. CDR3 sequence: CASSRRQGAFPEAFF. The CDR3 DNA reads as TGTGCCAGCAGTCGCAGACAGGGGGCTTTTCCTGAAGCTTTCTTT.

The chain carries TRBV28 and TRBJ2-5; TRBD2 matches 12 bases. The CDR3 runs to 15 residues. V lost 7 bases and J lost 5; bases outside the gene matches: 8. Germline lookup yields CDR1 MDHEN and CDR2 SYDVKM. CDR3 residues: CASTPGLAGVETQYF. DNA for the CDR3: TGTGCCAGCACACCGGGACTAGCGGGCGTGGAGACCCAGTACTTC.

The chain links TRBV19 to TRBJ1-5; D not certain. CDR3 size: 16 residues. The germline V and J ends were trimmed by 6 bases and 5 bases, with 20 bases remaining between them. Per the germline V gene, CDR1 is LNHDA and CDR2 is SQIVND (reference sequence). The CDR3 sequence: CASSKTPKPRYQPQHF. The DNA of the CDR3 is TGTGCCAGTAGCAAGACCCCTAAGCCCAGGTATCAGCCCCAGCATTTT.

This sequence joins TRBV10-3 and TRBJ2-3, with D unclear. This CDR3 has 14 amino acids. The V gene lost 0 bases and the J gene lost 7 bases, with 11 bases spanning the gap. Germline CDR1 is ENHRY and CDR2 is SYGVKD. The DNA for the CDR3 is TGTGCCATCAGTGAGTCGCAGGTGGGGAATACGCAGTATTTT. This translates into CAISESQVGNTQYF.

The chain carries TRBV6-5 and TRBJ2-5; no definite D call. The CDR3 extends over 16 amino acids. The V end lost 0 bases, the J end lost 5 bases, and 16 bases lay between the germline ends. Germline CDR1 is MNHEY and CDR2 is SVGAGI. The CDR3 region is CASSYSSFRRAETQYF. DNA of the CDR3: TGTGCCAGCAGTTACTCGTCTTTCAGGAGAGCGGAGACCCAGTACTTC.

This rearrangement joins TRBV19 to TRBJ2-3, with 10 positions matching TRBD2. With 1 base clipped from V and 8 bases from J, the junction kept 0 bases outside the gene matches. The length of the CDR3 is 13 residues. The V gene's germline CDR1 is LNHDA and CDR2 SQIVND (reference sequence). Here the CDR3 DNA reads TGTGCCAGTAGTATAGGACTAGCGGGTACGCAGTATTTT. It is translated as CASSIGLAGTQYF.